Included here is one T cell receptor beta chain sequence, with context. This sample was taken from a study of CD8 T cells in Susac syndrome. The V gene's germline CDR1 is SNHLY and CDR2 FYNNEI. V was clipped by 0 bases and J by 6 bases, with 8 bases between them. The CDR3 totals 13 residues. With random hexamers, reverse transcription was performed on about 0.5 to 1 ug of RNA. TCRdb re-derived calls from the immunoSEQ multiplex PCR reads in MiXCR, one entry per CDR3 protein. The sample has approximately 94,000 distinct CDR3 sequences; 95% are singletons. Sample: CD8+ T cells from PBMCs. This chain links TRBV2 with TRBJ1-2; a possible D gene is TRBD1 (6 bases). This clonotype was sampled from a human donor with Susac syndrome. CDR3 sequence: CASSEAGTNGYTF. CDR3 coding DNA: TGTGCCAGCAGTGAAGCTGGGACAAATGGCTACACCTTC. Using reference TRBV2 and TRBJ1-2 for the parts outside the CDR3, the full variable domain is EPEVTQTPSHQVTQMGQEVILRCVPISNHLYFYWYRQILGQKVEFLVSFYNNEISEKSEIFDDQFSVERPDGSNFTLKIRSTKLEDSAMYFCASSEAGTNGYTFGSGTRLTVV.